These 18 T cell receptor beta chains were all obtained from the same sample, sequenced in a study of blood T cell repertoires in COVID-19. Sequencing was performed with immunoSEQ multiplex PCR; in TCRdb, only in-frame clones are kept and a portion is missing. This sample carries 200,000 to 250,000 clones, around 87% of them seen once, and the ten largest clones take roughly 3%. Sequenced sample: peripheral blood. Every receptor here comes from a man aged 60-69 years with acute or convalescent COVID-19.

This clone was observed a single time. The chain combines TRBV28 with TRBJ2-1; TRBD2 agrees at 15 bases. This CDR3 has 16 residues. The V segment lost 5 bases and the J segment 10 bases; nucleotides outside the gene matches: 9. CDR1 and CDR2 (germline): MDHEN, SYDVKM. This CDR3 reads CASSTWTSGGAGEQFF. CDR3 DNA: TGTGCCAGCAGTACCTGGACTAGCGGGGGGGCTGGGGAGCAGTTCTTC.

Worth noting for this clone: Other DNA sequences from this sample encode an identical CDR3 as well. The chain is built from TRBV14 and TRBJ2-7; 8 bases match TRBD1. The length of the CDR3 is 15 residues. From germline, CDR1 is SGHDN and CDR2 FVKESK. V gave up 2 bases and J gave up 6 bases; unmatched junction bases: 9. Here the CDR3 DNA reads TGTGCCAGCAGCCAAAGCAGGGGGCCGCGGGGCGAGCAGTACTTC. This gives the protein CASSQSRGPRGEQYF.

V usage is TRBV6-2 or TRBV6-3 and J usage is TRBJ1-4; 9 nucleotides align to TRBD1. Germline V lookup: CDR1 MNHEY, CDR2 SVGEGT. J lost 5 bases, V lost 4 bases, and 5 bases had no gene match. The CDR3 consists of 15 residues. For the CDR3, the DNA is TGTGCCAGCAGTTCCTACGGGACAGGGAATGAAAAACTGTTTTTT. Protein: CASSSYGTGNEKLFF.

The CDR3 sequence is CASSEGDRGLWSNQPQHF. The CDR3, as DNA: TGTGCCAGCAGTGAGGGGGACAGGGGGCTTTGGAGCAATCAGCCCCAGCATTTT. The chain recombines TRBV2 with TRBJ1-5, with TRBD1 identical over 12 bases. Germline V gene sequence: CDR1 SNHLY, CDR2 FYNNEI. V shed 3 bases, J shed 1 base, and the junction held 7 bases outside the gene matches. The CDR3 is made up of 18 amino acids.

The rearrangement links TRBV2 to TRBJ1-1; D gene uncertain. V dropped 4 bases and J dropped 0 bases, with 12 bases sitting between them. CDR1 and CDR2 from the germline V gene are SNHLY and FYNNEI. The CDR3 contains 15 residues. CDR3 nucleotides: TGTGCCAGCAGTGTTAACCCCAACATGAACACTGAAGCTTTCTTT. Translation gives CASSVNPNMNTEAFF.

The chain joins TRBV3-1 (or the pseudogene TRBV3-2) to TRBJ1-1, with 8 bases aligning to TRBD1. V lost 0 bases to trimming and J lost 2 bases; unmatched junction nucleotides: 11. Per the germline V gene, CDR1 is LGHDT and CDR2 is YNNKEL (reference sequence). There are 18 residues in the CDR3. CDR3 residues: CASSQDTKQGVYNTEAFF. As DNA, the CDR3 is TGTGCCAGCAGCCAAGATACGAAACAGGGGGTCTACAACACTGAAGCTTTCTTT.

The V and J genes are TRBV28 and TRBJ1-1; 10 positions match TRBD1. This CDR3 region has 14 residues. Germline V gene data show CDR1 as MDHEN and CDR2 as SYDVKM. With V trimmed by 6 bases and J by 8 bases, 9 bases remained unmatched. The CDR3 DNA is TGTGCCAGCAGATATACGGGACAGGGGCCCGAAGCTTTCTTT. Translation: CASRYTGQGPEAFF.

V and J are TRBV18 and TRBJ1-4; D is possibly TRBD1 (5 bases). Trimming removed 2 bases at V and 7 bases at J, with 14 bases between. CDR1 is KGHSH and CDR2 is LQKENI in the germline V gene. The CDR3 loop spans 15 amino acids. The CDR3 nucleotides read TGTGCCAGCTCACCAACGGGACTCGTAATTGAAAAACTGTTTTTT. It yields the protein CASSPTGLVIEKLFF.

The chain uses TRBV7-9 and TRBJ2-7; D perhaps matches TRBD1 (6 bases). The CDR3 is made up of 15 amino acids. Trimming cost V 5 bases and J 2 bases, with 16 bases left between them. From germline, CDR1 is SEHNR and CDR2 FQNEAQ (reference sequence). The CDR3 DNA sequence: TGTGCCAGCAGCCCAGGGGTAGGTAACCCCTACGAGCAGTACTTC. It specifies CASSPGVGNPYEQYF.

The gene calls are TRBV3-1 (or the pseudogene TRBV3-2) and TRBJ2-7; 7 bases match TRBD1. J lost 0 bases, V lost 0 bases, and 2 bases had no gene match. This CDR3 has 15 amino acids. CDR1 and CDR2 from the germline V gene are LGHDT and YNNKEL (reference sequence). The CDR3 region has the DNA TGTGCCAGCAGCCAAGACAACAGGGGCTCCTACGAGCAGTACTTC. Translated, it gives CASSQDNRGSYEQYF.

The chain has TRBV7-9 and TRBJ1-1; 8 bases fit TRBD1. The CDR3 is 12 amino acids. Germline CDR1 and CDR2: SEHNR and FQNEAQ (reference sequence). Unmatched junction bases numbered 2, after V lost 3 bases and J lost 8 bases. The CDR3: CASSLGDREAFF. The CDR3 DNA reads as TGTGCCAGCAGCTTGGGGGACAGGGAAGCTTTCTTT.

The V and J genes are TRBV19 and TRBJ2-5; 11 nucleotides agree with TRBD2. Germline CDR1 LNHDA, CDR2 SQIVND (reference sequence). The J segment lost 3 bases and the V segment lost 6 bases, leaving 9 bases of the junction unmatched. This CDR3 has 16 amino acids. Here the CDR3 DNA reads TGTGCCAGTAGGGGAAGGGCGACTAGCGGGGAAGAGACCCAGTACTTC. It specifies CASRGRATSGEETQYF.

The rearrangement uses TRBV28 and TRBJ2-7, with 9 bases matching TRBD2. V lost 6 bases, J lost 2 bases, and 2 bases stayed unmatched. Germline CDR1 MDHEN, CDR2 SYDVKM. The CDR3 has 13 residues. CDR3: CASRRGGTYEQYF. The CDR3 nucleotides are TGTGCCAGCAGGCGGGGGGGGACCTACGAGCAGTACTTC.

V gene TRBV30 combines with J gene TRBJ1-4; 10 bases align to TRBD1. Germline assignment: CDR1 GTSNPN and CDR2 SVGIG (reference sequence). The CDR3 consists of 15 residues. V dropped 4 bases and J dropped 8; count of bases not matched to a gene: 10. CDR3 bases: TGTGCCTGGAAGATGGGACAGGGGAGGGGGGAAAAACTGTTTTTT. Its protein is CAWKMGQGRGEKLFF.

The chain joins TRBV6-5 to TRBJ2-2; weak D call: TRBD2 (5 bases). Germline V CDR1 and CDR2: MNHEY, SVGAGI. The CDR3 is made up of 14 amino acids. V was shortened by 7 bases and J by 5 bases, with 14 bases between the two germline ends. Here the CDR3 DNA reads TGTGCCAGCATGCGAGAACGGAGGACCGGGGAGCTGTTTTTT. Its protein is CASMRERRTGELFF.

The chain is built from TRBV7-9 and TRBJ2-5; 9 bases fit TRBD2. Germline-derived CDR1 and CDR2 are SEHNR and FQNEAQ (reference sequence). The CDR3 sequence is 15 residues long. With 3 bases clipped from V and 4 bases from J, the junction kept 6 bases outside the gene matches. CDR3 sequence: CASSLGLAGAETQYF. The CDR3 nucleotides read TGTGCCAGCAGCTTGGGACTAGCAGGGGCAGAGACCCAGTACTTC.

The CDR3 spells CASSELLAVLEDEQYF. The DNA of the CDR3 is TGTGCCAGCAGTGAACTTCTGGCAGTTCTCGAGGACGAGCAGTACTTC. This rearrangement joins TRBV2 to TRBJ2-7; D uncertain. The germline V gene has CDR1 SNHLY and CDR2 FYNNEI. This CDR3 is built from 16 residues. With 2 bases removed from V and 5 bases from J, the gap between germline ends came to 19 bases.

The chain couples TRBV28 to TRBJ1-1, with D perhaps TRBD1 (6 bases). CDR1 is MDHEN, CDR2 SYDVKM, per germline. Trimming pared 5 bases from V and 0 bases from J, leaving 13 bases between. The CDR3 is 15 amino acids. CDR3 sequence (DNA): TGTGCCAGCAGTACCCTACAGGGCATGAACACTGAAGCTTTCTTT. It specifies CASSTLQGMNTEAFF.